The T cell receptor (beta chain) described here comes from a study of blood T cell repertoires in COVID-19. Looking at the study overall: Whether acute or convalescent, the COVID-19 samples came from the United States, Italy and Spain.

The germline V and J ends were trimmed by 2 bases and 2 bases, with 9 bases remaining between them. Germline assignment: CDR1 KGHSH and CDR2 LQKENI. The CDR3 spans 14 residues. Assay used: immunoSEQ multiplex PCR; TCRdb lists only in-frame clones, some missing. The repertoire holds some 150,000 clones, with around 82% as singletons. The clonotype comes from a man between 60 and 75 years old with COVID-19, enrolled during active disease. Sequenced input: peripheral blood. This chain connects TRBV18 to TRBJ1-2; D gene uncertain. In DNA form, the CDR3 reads TGTGCCAGCTCACCATCGGAGGGCAACTATGGCTACACCTTC. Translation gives CASSPSEGNYGYTF.